The TCR beta chain under discussion was sequenced for a study of shared clonotypes between healthy human individuals. As for the study in general: Each donor's CD8 memory used one plate, CD8 naive two, each CD4 subset three.

Profiling relied on immunoSEQ multiplex PCR, and the TCRdb table lists in-frame clones only, not all of them. The data contain over 400,000 clones, approximately 94% of them singletons. CD4+ cells underwent separation, giving CD45RA+ naive and CD45RA-negative memory subsets. CDR3 length equals 13 residues. V was clipped by 5 bases and J by 4 bases; unmatched bases: 4. Germline values: CDR1 WNHNN, CDR2 SYGVQD (reference sequence). The source is a woman aged 30 to 39 in good health. This chain connects TRBV10-1 to TRBJ1-1, with 7 bases matching TRBD1. Material for sequencing was naive CD4+ T cells sorted from blood. Subset: CD45RA+ positively selected. The CDR3 protein is CASSPRTGTEAFF. CDR3 nucleotide sequence: TGCGCCAGCAGTCCCCGGACAGGCACTGAAGCTTTCTTT.